What follows describes a single T cell receptor (beta chain). Its antigen is still unknown. The entry originates in a study of T cell responses to AZD1222 COVID-19 vaccine. General study results and limits: Every sample of the repertoires postdated the peak T cell response. White British people made up most donors, females outnumbered males, and clonal diversity was possibly underestimated.

Measured with immunoSEQ multiplex PCR; TCRdb has only the in-frame clones, and not every one. The sample yields approximately 100,000 clones, approximately 87% seen once. The sequence was obtained from an adult who received the AZD1222 COVID-19 vaccine. The specimen was peripheral blood, collected 28 days after the second AZD1222 dose.

The CDR3: CASSYSRTRRWYGYTF. The CDR3 DNA reads as TGTGCCAGCAGTTACTCTCGGACACGACGGTGGTATGGCTACACCTTC. This chain joins TRBV6-5 and TRBJ1-2, with D possibly TRBD1 on 5 matching bases. CDR1 is MNHEY and CDR2 is SVGAGI in the germline V gene. V lost 0 bases, J lost 5 bases, and 16 bases lay in between. The CDR3 runs to 16 residues.